This T cell receptor (beta chain) was captured by sequencing in a study of T cell responses to AZD1222 COVID-19 vaccine. CDR1 is MDHEN, CDR2 SYDVKM, per germline. The CDR3 length is 12 residues. The V gene lost 2 bases and the J gene lost 3 bases, with 4 bases spanning the gap. On this clone itself: Antigen: not known.

Study observations and caveats: Unmutated variant regions are reportedly targeted by nearly half of spike-specific TCRs. Just a handful of AZD1222 recipients were seropositive at baseline. Possibly, clonal diversity was underestimated; donors were largely white British and included more females.

Libraries were prepared by immunoSEQ multiplex PCR; TCRdb keeps only in-frame clonotypes and omits some of them. The sample has 130,000 to 150,000 clones; 80% to 85% are singletons. The origin of this receptor is an adult in good health. The rearrangement uses TRBV28 and TRBJ1-2; D gene unclear. The sequencing here drew on peripheral blood, taken on day 0 of MenACWY control vaccination. CDR3 bases: TGTGCCAGCAGTTTACAGTACTATGGCTACACCTTC. Protein product: CASSLQYYGYTF.